This T cell receptor beta chain comes out of a study of OX40 agonist ivuxolimab in advanced cancers. Study conclusions and caveats: Also present in some nonresponders was a low level of normalized T-cell clonal expansion. The antigens recognized by the expanded peripheral T cells, that is their antigen specificity, were not determined. Dosing at 0.1 to 3.0 mg/kg was accompanied by clonal expansion of CD4+ and CD8+ blood T cells by week 6.

Using immunoSEQ multiplex PCR, the repertoire was profiled, and TCRdb retains in-frame clones only, with some absent. The sample consists of around 35,000 clones, 85% of them appearing once. As concerns this clone: Its target is not known.

V was trimmed by 5 bases and J by 8 bases, leaving 10 bases between them. This CDR3 spans 13 amino acids. Germline assignment: CDR1 SGHTA and CDR2 FQGTGA. This sequence joins TRBV7-3 and TRBJ1-6; D gene unclear. The receptor was isolated from an adult with an advanced solid tumor such as melanoma, head and neck, liver or kidney cancer. The specimen was CD4+ or CD8+ T cells sorted from blood, collected in a trial of the OX40 agonist ivuxolimab. CDR3 DNA sequence: TGTGCCAGCAGCCTATCAGTGGATTCACCCCTCCACTTT. This codes for CASSLSVDSPLHF.